This T cell receptor (beta chain) emerged from a study of T-cell reconstitution after alpha-beta-depleted transplantation in children. This clonotype was counted only a few times. As it was prepared, the TCRbeta library received unique molecular identifiers. Each CDR3 protein gets one entry after TCRdb re-called the PCR reads with MiXCR. Among hundreds of thousands of distinct CDR3 sequences listed, approximately 15% were seen once. The sequence derives from a human donor who donated a stem cell graft to a child with acute myeloid leukemia. The input for sequencing was PBMCs from the stem cell graft donor, taken from the stem cell graft.

The DNA for the CDR3 is TGTGCCAGCAGCTTTAGTTGGGGGTCAGACTACGAGCAGTACTTC. It translates to CASSFSWGSDYEQYF. The rearrangement uses TRBV7-2 and TRBJ2-7; D possibly matches TRBD1 or TRBD2 (5 bases each). Germline CDR1 reads SGHTA; CDR2 reads FQGNSA. CDR3 length equals 15 residues. The V gene lost 3 bases and the J gene lost 3 bases, with 15 bases spanning the gap.